These 16 T cell receptor beta chains originate from one sample sequenced in a study of T cells after yellow fever vaccination. MiXCR, run by TCRdb on the 5' RACE reads, gives a single entry per CDR3 protein. The table includes under 400,000 distinct CDR3 sequences, around a tenth detected once. This material consisted of PBMCs, taken on the day of the first yellow fever vaccination. The origin of the receptors is a man younger than 35 who received the YFV17D yellow fever vaccine.

This clonotype was seen many times. J is TRBJ2-3 and V is TRBV6-1, with TRBD2 identical over 9 bases. This CDR3 spans 14 amino acids. Per the germline V gene, CDR1 is MNHNS and CDR2 is SASEGT. Trimming cost V 8 bases and J 4 bases; bases outside gene matches: 7. CDR3 amino acids: CASARGGPADTQYF. The CDR3 DNA reads as TGTGCCAGCGCGCGGGGGGGCCCGGCAGATACGCAGTATTTT.

The sample holds a few counts of this clonotype. V gene TRBV5-1 combines with J gene TRBJ1-2; 7 bases align to TRBD1. The CDR3 length is 14 residues. From germline, CDR1 is SGHRS and CDR2 YFSETQ. V lost 4 bases to trimming and J lost 4 bases; unmatched junction nucleotides: 7. For the CDR3, the DNA is TGCGCCAGCAGCCCGACAGGGTCCATCTATGGCTACACCTTC. Translating gives CASSPTGSIYGYTF.

The chain carries TRBV27 and TRBJ1-6; a possible D gene is TRBD1 (5 bases). This CDR3 is 15 amino acids long. The ends were cut back, 2 bases at V and 7 bases at J, with 12 bases in the middle. Germline V lookup: CDR1 MNHEY, CDR2 SMNVEV (reference sequence). The CDR3 nucleotides read TGTGCCAGCAGTTTAATCGGGACGGGAAATTCACCCCTCCACTTT. This encodes CASSLIGTGNSPLHF.

This clonotype was observed a few times. This chain links TRBV7-2 with TRBJ1-5; D is perhaps TRBD1 (5 bases). Trimming cost V 7 bases and J 4 bases, with 17 bases left between them. CDR3 size: 15 residues. Germline V gives CDR1 SGHTA, CDR2 FQGNSA. CDR3: CASTTFRDGNQPQHF. The DNA of the CDR3 is TGTGCCAGCACAACGTTCCGGGACGGTAATCAGCCCCAGCATTTT. The full variable domain, in which reference TRBV7-2 and TRBJ1-5 provide the parts outside the CDR3, is GAGVSQSPSNKVTEKGKDVELRCDPISGHTALYWYRQSLGQGLEFLIYFQGNSAPDKSGLPSDRFSAERTGGSVSTLTIQRTQQEDSAVYLCASTTFRDGNQPQHFGDGTRLSIL.

This chain connects TRBV20-1 to TRBJ2-7; D is possibly TRBD1 or TRBD2 (7 bases each). The CDR3 loop spans 14 amino acids. Trimming cost V 5 bases and J 0 bases, with 14 bases left between them. CDR1 is DFQATT, CDR2 SNEGSKA, per germline (reference sequence). The CDR3 reads CSAYRGGSSYEQYF. For the CDR3, the DNA is TGCAGTGCTTACAGGGGAGGGAGCTCCTACGAGCAGTACTTC.

This clonotype was detected a few times. The chain has TRBV4-1 and TRBJ2-1, with 11 bases identical to TRBD2. CDR1 is MGHRA, CDR2 YSYEKL, per germline. Trimming cost V 3 bases and J 9 bases; bases outside gene matches: 4. The CDR3 consists of 14 residues. CDR3 in amino acids: CASSQGLAGGEQFF. The CDR3 DNA sequence: TGCGCCAGCAGCCAGGGTCTAGCGGGGGGTGAGCAGTTCTTC.

This clonotype was seen a handful of times. V and J are TRBV5-4 and TRBJ1-2; D may be TRBD1 (6 bases). Germline loops: CDR1 SGHNT, CDR2 YYREEE (reference sequence). The CDR3 runs to 15 residues. V was clipped by 2 bases and J by 2 bases, with 13 bases between them. The CDR3 protein is CASSLRNRENYGYTF. CDR3 sequence (DNA): TGTGCCAGCAGCTTAAGGAACAGGGAAAACTATGGCTACACCTTC.

As concerns this clonotype: The junction departs from germline at one end; a sequencing error may be responsible. The J gene is TRBJ2-1, the V gene TRBV7-7, with a tentative D call TRBD1 (6 bases). CDR1 SSHAT and CDR2 FNYEAQ come from the germline V gene (reference sequence). The CDR3 loop spans 13 amino acids. The CDR3 here is CASSLDEGDEQFF. CDR3 bases: TGTGCTAGCAGCTTAGACGAGGGGGATGAGCAGTTCTTC.

This clonotype was found once. V usage is TRBV7-3 and J usage is TRBJ2-2; possibly TRBD2 for D (5 bases). Trimming took 4 bases from V and 2 from J, leaving 14 bases between them. Germline CDR1 and CDR2: SGHTA and FQGTGA. The CDR3 runs 16 residues. CDR3 DNA sequence: TGTGCCAGCAGCTCCTGGGCAGCGGCAAACACCGGGGAGCTGTTTTTT. Translation gives CASSSWAAANTGELFF.

The chain recombines TRBV4-3 with TRBJ2-3; D is undetermined. V was trimmed by 0 bases and J by 3 bases, leaving 13 bases between them. Germline values: CDR1 LGHNA, CDR2 YSLEER. The CDR3 consists of 16 residues. CDR3 sequence reads: CASSQEARPATDTQYF. The CDR3 nucleotides read TGCGCCAGCAGCCAAGAGGCCAGACCCGCTACAGATACGCAGTATTTT.

V and J are TRBV5-6 and TRBJ1-1; no clear D. From germline, CDR1 is SGHDT and CDR2 YYEEEE. Trimming cost V 2 bases and J 3 bases, with 8 bases left between them. The CDR3 spans 13 residues. The chain's CDR3 is CASSLLSDTEAFF. The DNA for the CDR3 is TGTGCCAGCAGCTTACTGTCAGACACTGAAGCTTTCTTT.

V is TRBV4-1 and J is TRBJ1-1; TRBD1 aligns across 10 bases. Losses at the gene ends were 4 bases for V and 5 bases for J; bases not matched to a gene: 10. The CDR3 runs 16 residues. The germline CDR1 and CDR2 sequences are MGHRA and YSYEKL. The CDR3 DNA sequence: TGCGCCAGCAGCCTAGGCCGTGGACAGGGGGTTACTGAAGCTTTCTTT. It encodes CASSLGRGQGVTEAFF.

This clonotype was picked up one time. A junction boundary mismatches the germline segment, possibly from a read error. This chain connects TRBV29-1 to TRBJ2-1; possibly TRBD1 or TRBD2 for D (5 bases each). This CDR3 is 14 amino acids long. The germline V gene has CDR1 SQVTM and CDR2 ANQGSEA. The DNA for the CDR3 is TGCGGCGTGAGCCGGGACCCCGACGTCGGTGAGCAGTTCTTC. As protein: CGVSRDPDVGEQFF.

This clonotype was counted ten times or more. V is TRBV5-5 and J is TRBJ2-1, with D maybe TRBD1 (6 bases). Germline V gives CDR1 SGHKS, CDR2 YYEKEE (reference sequence). This CDR3 region has 16 residues. Trimming left V 3 bases short and J 1 base short, with 14 bases between. CDR3: CASSSRQDQSYNEQFF. As DNA, the CDR3 is TGTGCCAGCAGCTCCAGACAGGATCAGTCCTACAATGAGCAGTTCTTC. Combining the CDR3 with reference TRBV5-5 and TRBJ2-1 gives the whole variable domain DAGVTQSPTHLIKTRGQQVTLRCSPISGHKSVSWYQQVLGQGPQFIFQYYEKEERGRGNFPDRFSARQFPNYSSELNVNALLLGDSALYLCASSSRQDQSYNEQFFGPGTRLTVL.

This clonotype was observed a few times. The chain recombines TRBV7-9 with TRBJ2-5, with 8 nucleotides matching TRBD1. Germline V lookup: CDR1 SEHNR, CDR2 FQNEAQ (reference sequence). The CDR3 loop spans 15 amino acids. V lost 5 bases and J lost 4; bases outside the gene matches: 9. The CDR3 DNA follows: TGTGCCAGCAGCAACGGCCGAACAGGGGGAGAGACCCAGTACTTC. Translated, it gives CASSNGRTGGETQYF.

The rearrangement links TRBV19 to TRBJ2-1, with D hard to call. The germline gives CDR1 LNHDA, CDR2 SQIVND (reference sequence). V shed 10 bases and J shed 7 bases, with 8 bases lying between them. The CDR3 consists of 10 residues. CDR3 coding DNA: TGTGCCACCGCGAAAAATGAGCAGTTCTTC. Translated, it gives CATAKNEQFF.